Each of the 30 T cell receptor beta chains below was sequenced from the same sample in a study of T cell responses to AZD1222 COVID-19 vaccine. Only in-frame clones appear in the TCRdb table, and some are missing; sequencing was by immunoSEQ multiplex PCR. The profile shows about 86,000 clones, approximately 87% of them singletons. Sequencing used peripheral blood, obtained 28 days after the second AZD1222 dose. Receptors originate from an adult who received the AZD1222 COVID-19 vaccine.

The chain joins TRBV28 to TRBJ2-7; D is unclear. In germline, CDR1 is MDHEN, CDR2 SYDVKM. The CDR3 is 14 residues long. Trimming stripped 6 bases from V and 0 bases from J, with 12 bases between. As DNA, the CDR3 is TGTGCCAGCAGCTATCTTGCCGTCTCCTACGAGCAGTACTTC. Amino acid sequence: CASSYLAVSYEQYF.

The gene calls are TRBV18 and TRBJ1-2, with D tentatively TRBD1 (6 bases). CDR3 length: 13 residues. Per the germline V gene, CDR1 is KGHSH and CDR2 is LQKENI. CDR3 sequence: CAQGRGQGYGYTF. CDR3 coding DNA: TGTGCTCAAGGCCGGGGGCAAGGCTATGGCTACACCTTC. Complete variable domain (other parts from reference TRBV18 and TRBJ1-2): NAGVMQNPRHLVRRRGQEARLRCSPMKGHSHVYWYRQLPEEGLKFMVYLQKENIIDESGMPKERFSAEFPKEGPSILRIQQVVRGDSAAYFCAQGRGQGYGYTFGSGTRLTVV.

V is TRBV2 and J is TRBJ1-5; D not resolved. V was trimmed by 2 bases and J by 2 bases, leaving 4 bases between them. CDR1 and CDR2 from the germline V gene are SNHLY and FYNNEI. This CDR3 is 13 amino acids long. The CDR3 sequence: CASSEMGNQPQHF. In nucleotides, the CDR3 is TGTGCCAGCAGTGAAATGGGCAATCAGCCCCAGCATTTT.

J is TRBJ2-5 and V is TRBV7-2, with 8 nucleotides matching TRBD2. The V gene's germline CDR1 is SGHTA and CDR2 FQGNSA. This CDR3 has 17 residues. The V gene end was trimmed by 2 bases and the J gene end by 2 bases; junction bases not matched to a gene: 10. The CDR3 region has the DNA TGTGCCAGCAGCTTACAGAGACTAGCGTCGTCTCAAGAGACCCAGTACTTC. This sequence encodes CASSLQRLASSQETQYF.

The rearrangement uses TRBV28 and TRBJ1-1; D unresolved. Trimming stripped 7 bases from V and 2 bases from J, with 11 bases between. CDR3 size: 13 residues. The V gene's germline CDR1 is MDHEN and CDR2 SYDVKM. CDR3 in DNA: TGTGCCAGCACCTTGAGGACCAACACTGAAGCTTTCTTT. Translation gives CASTLRTNTEAFF.

The V and J genes are TRBV6-4 and TRBJ2-5; 9 bases map to TRBD1. The CDR3 has 16 residues. CDR1 and CDR2 (germline): MRHNA, SNTAGT. After removal of 5 bases from V and 5 bases from J, the junction contained 12 bases not matched to a gene. The CDR3 protein is CASSPAGGTGRETQYF. In DNA, the CDR3 is TGTGCCAGCAGTCCCGCTGGGGGGACAGGGAGGGAGACCCAGTACTTC.

V gene TRBV5-8 combines with J gene TRBJ1-1, with D tentatively TRBD1 (6 bases). Looked up from germline, CDR1 is SGHTS and CDR2 is YDEGEE. The CDR3 length is 15 residues. The V and J ends lost 2 bases and 1 base respectively, with 12 bases between them. CDR3 sequence (DNA): TGTGCCAGCAGCTTCACTCGGACAGCGAACACTGAAGCTTTCTTT. This translates into CASSFTRTANTEAFF.

The chain combines TRBV21-1 with TRBJ2-7; whether TRBD1, the table's D call, matches the DNA was not checked. TRBV21-1 is a pseudogene segment. This CDR3 region has 14 residues. CDR3 nucleotides: TGTGCCAGCAGCCCACGGACAGGGCACTACGAGCAGTACTTC. It translates to CASSPRTGHYEQYF.

This clone was picked up many times. V usage is TRBV2 and J usage is TRBJ1-1; D uncertain. V was cut by 4 bases and J by 2 bases, with 14 bases left in between. Germline lookup yields CDR1 SNHLY and CDR2 FYNNEI. The length of the CDR3 is 15 residues. This CDR3 is CASSVERSINTEAFF. The CDR3 DNA sequence: TGTGCCAGCAGTGTCGAAAGGAGTATAAACACTGAAGCTTTCTTT.

The genes are TRBV6-5 and TRBJ1-1; D remains ambiguous. Germline assignment: CDR1 MNHEY and CDR2 SVGAGI. V shed 7 bases and J shed 5 bases, with 8 bases lying between them. The length of the CDR3 is 11 residues. The CDR3 reads CASIVRTEAFF. For the CDR3, the DNA is TGTGCCAGCATAGTGAGGACTGAAGCTTTCTTT.

With respect to this clone: Here the CDR3 omits its conserved ending phenylalanine or tryptophan, so a read error is the likely source. The limits of the CDR3 on the DNA are not certain, so only TCRdb's listed CDR3 is given. The V and J genes are TRBV4-1 and TRBJ1-1; the D call in the table, TRBD1, was not verified against the DNA. Both ends counted, the CDR3 spans 13 residues. CDR1 and CDR2 from the germline V gene are MGHRA and YSYEKL. The CDR3 here is CASSQSTGGPGFS.

The V and J genes are TRBV7-9 and TRBJ2-1; 15 bases agree with TRBD2. This CDR3 has 18 residues. With V trimmed by 4 bases and J by 3 bases, 7 bases remained unmatched. The germline V gene has CDR1 SEHNR and CDR2 FQNEAQ (reference sequence). The CDR3 DNA follows: TGTGCCAGCAGCTCTGAAGGACTAGCGGGAGGGTTCTACAATGAGCAGTTCTTC. It is translated as CASSSEGLAGGFYNEQFF.

The chain is built from TRBV7-9 and TRBJ1-4; D is unresolved. Trimming pared 1 base from V and 8 bases from J, leaving 8 bases between. Germline V gives CDR1 SEHNR, CDR2 FQNEAQ (reference sequence). This CDR3 has 13 amino acids. The CDR3: CASSLEIGEKLFF. DNA for the CDR3: TGTGCCAGCAGCTTAGAAATCGGCGAAAAACTGTTTTTT.

The chain has TRBV2 and TRBJ1-5; a possible D gene is TRBD1 (5 bases). The CDR3 extends over 17 amino acids. V lost 3 bases, J lost 0 bases, and 15 bases lay in between. CDR1 SNHLY and CDR2 FYNNEI come from the germline V gene. Written as DNA, the CDR3 is TGTGCCAGCAGTGAGTCGGCAGGGTCCTATAGCAATCAGCCCCAGCATTTT. Protein sequence: CASSESAGSYSNQPQHF.

V is TRBV20-1 and J is TRBJ2-1; D is unresolved. Trimming removed 0 bases at V and 3 bases at J, with 0 bases between. Germline V gives CDR1 DFQATT, CDR2 SNEGSKA (reference sequence). CDR3 length: 11 residues. Here the CDR3 reads CSARDYNEQFF. The CDR3 bases are TGCAGTGCTAGAGACTACAATGAGCAGTTCTTC.

This chain links TRBV19 with TRBJ1-4, with TRBD1 matching over 8 bases. The CDR3 has 16 amino acids. Trimming removed 6 bases from V and 3 bases from J; junction bases left unmatched: 9. The germline V gene has CDR1 LNHDA and CDR2 SQIVND (reference sequence). In nucleotides, the CDR3 is TGTGCCAGTAGCCCGGACAGGGTGGCGGCTAATGAAAAACTGTTTTTT. Translated: CASSPDRVAANEKLFF.

The rearrangement joins TRBV6-5 to TRBJ1-2, with D unresolved. Per germline, CDR1 MNHEY and CDR2 SVGAGI. V gave up 9 bases and J gave up 4 bases, with 12 bases separating them. CDR3 length: 12 amino acids. The CDR3 region has the DNA TGTGCCAGTGCGGAAGGTCTCTATGGCTACACCTTC. It translates to CASAEGLYGYTF.

CDR3 sequence (DNA): TGTGCCAGCAGCTTAGAGGGACCTCCCGAGCAGTACTTC. Its translation: CASSLEGPPEQYF. The rearrangement uses TRBV7-9 and TRBJ2-7; either TRBD1 or TRBD2 may supply D (5 bases each). Trimming cost V 1 base and J 6 bases, with 10 bases left between them. The CDR3 length is 13 residues. Germline lookup yields CDR1 SEHNR and CDR2 FQNEAQ (reference sequence). Supplemented by reference TRBV7-9 and TRBJ2-7, the full variable domain reads DTGVSQNPRHKITKRGQNVTFRCDPISEHNRLYWYRQTLGQGPEFLTYFQNEAQLEKSRLLSDRFSAERPKGSFSTLEIQRTEQGDSAMYLCASSLEGPPEQYFGPGTRLTVT.

The chain combines TRBV18 with TRBJ2-3; D remains ambiguous. Germline-derived CDR1 and CDR2 are KGHSH and LQKENI. The CDR3 is 11 amino acids. Trimming took 5 bases from V and 6 from J, leaving 6 bases between them. The CDR3 DNA reads TGTGCCAGCTCAGGCCCCGATACGCAGTATTTT. Translation gives CASSGPDTQYF.

This chain connects TRBV5-1 to TRBJ2-7; 14 nucleotides match TRBD2. This CDR3 is built from 15 residues. V lost 3 bases and J lost 3; bases outside the gene matches: 2. Germline V lookup: CDR1 SGHRS, CDR2 YFSETQ. The CDR3 region is CASSSGLAGGYEQYF. The CDR3 DNA is TGCGCCAGCAGCTCCGGACTAGCGGGGGGCTACGAGCAGTACTTC.

V gene TRBV4-2 combines with J gene TRBJ1-2; perhaps TRBD1 as D (5 bases). This CDR3 has 15 residues. Germline V lookup: CDR1 LGHNA, CDR2 YNFKEQ. V was shortened by 1 base and J by 4 bases, with 13 bases between the two germline ends. CDR3 protein: CASSQAGTRGYGYTF. CDR3 in DNA: TGTGCCAGCAGCCAAGCGGGGACTCGGGGCTATGGCTACACCTTC.

The rearrangement joins TRBV3-1 (or the pseudogene TRBV3-2) to TRBJ1-3; 9 bases map to TRBD1. This CDR3 comprises 17 residues. The V gene end was trimmed by 4 bases and the J gene end by 0 bases; junction bases not matched to a gene: 7. Germline V CDR1 and CDR2: LGHDT, YNNKEL (reference sequence). The CDR3 sequence: CASSLRGTGSSGNTIYF. For the CDR3, the DNA is TGTGCCAGCAGCCTCCGTGGGACAGGGAGCTCTGGAAACACCATATATTTT.

As to this clone: Other DNA sequences in this specimen translate into the identical CDR3. In DNA form, the CDR3 reads TGTGCCAGCAGTTATTCAGGGAGCAATCAGCCCCAGCATTTT. It yields the protein CASSYSGSNQPQHF. This rearrangement joins TRBV6-5 to TRBJ1-5, with a tentative D call TRBD1 (5 bases). Germline lookup yields CDR1 MNHEY and CDR2 SVGAGI. Deletions cut 3 bases from V and 1 base from J, with 7 bases between. This CDR3 contains 14 residues.

The chain carries TRBV5-1 and TRBJ2-1, with 10 bases matching TRBD2. Germline trimming cut 4 bases from V and 2 bases from J; bases unmatched to any gene: 9. CDR1 is SGHRS and CDR2 is YFSETQ in the germline V gene. The CDR3 extends over 17 amino acids. Here the CDR3 reads CASSQATSGSPYNEQFF. The CDR3 DNA is TGCGCCAGCAGCCAAGCGACTAGCGGGTCCCCCTACAATGAGCAGTTCTTC. The full variable domain, with the rest looked up from reference TRBV5-1 and TRBJ2-1, is KAGVTQTPRYLIKTRGQQVTLSCSPISGHRSVSWYQQTPGQGLQFLFEYFSETQRNKGNFPGRFSGRQFSNSRSEMNVSTLELGDSALYLCASSQATSGSPYNEQFFGPGTRLTVL.

The rearrangement uses TRBV4-1 and TRBJ1-4, with a possible D match to TRBD1 (5 bases). Germline values: CDR1 MGHRA, CDR2 YSYEKL. This CDR3 region has 16 residues. Trimming shortened V by 3 bases and J by 7 bases, and 18 bases separated the two germline ends. The CDR3 sequence: CASSQASGTSGEKLFF. DNA of the CDR3: TGCGCCAGCAGCCAGGCCTCCGGGACTTCAGGTGAAAAACTGTTTTTT.

This rearrangement joins TRBV7-9 to TRBJ2-1; D is unresolved. Trimming left V 1 base short and J 6 bases short, with 13 bases between. This CDR3 comprises 15 residues. Germline V gives CDR1 SEHNR, CDR2 FQNEAQ (reference sequence). The CDR3 DNA sequence: TGTGCCAGCAGCTTAGAACGTATCAGGCTCAATGAGCAGTTCTTC. It encodes CASSLERIRLNEQFF.

V usage is TRBV9 and J usage is TRBJ1-1; D unclear. Trimming pared 2 bases from V and 1 base from J, leaving 9 bases between. This CDR3 is built from 14 residues. CDR1 is SGDLS and CDR2 is YYNGEE in the germline V gene. CDR3 residues: CASSVGRANTEAFF. CDR3 nucleotides: TGTGCCAGCAGCGTCGGACGTGCGAACACTGAAGCTTTCTTT.

The genes are TRBV5-6 and TRBJ1-4; no reliable D call. Germline CDR1 is SGHDT and CDR2 is YYEEEE. The CDR3 extends over 17 amino acids. Trimming removed 1 base at V and 0 bases at J, with 13 bases between. The CDR3 DNA is TGTGCCAGCAGCTTGATGAGGTTTATGGCAACTAATGAAAAACTGTTTTTT. This encodes CASSLMRFMATNEKLFF.

V is TRBV9 and J is TRBJ2-2; unclear D gene. This CDR3 comprises 13 residues. Trimming shortened V by 4 bases and J by 5 bases, and 9 bases separated the two germline ends. CDR1 is SGDLS and CDR2 is YYNGEE in the germline V gene. The chain's CDR3 is CASSSRITGELFF. CDR3 bases: TGTGCCAGCAGCTCCCGCATAACCGGGGAGCTGTTTTTT.

Within the sample, this clone is medium-sized. The chain carries TRBV29-1 and TRBJ2-7; D is uncertain. V lost 5 bases and J 0 bases, leaving 11 bases between the germline ends. This CDR3 is built from 13 residues. The germline V gene has CDR1 SQVTM and CDR2 ANQGSEA. The CDR3 nucleotides read TGCAGCGTTTTCACCTTAATCTCCTACGAGCAGTACTTC. Its protein product is CSVFTLISYEQYF.